A few counts support the clone carrying this T cell receptor beta chain. Antigen unknown. The authors reverse transcribed all of the isolated RNA, so sequencing captured expressed TCRB transcripts. Sequenced by immunoSEQ multiplex PCR; TCRdb stores in-frame clones only, minus some. This sample carries under 350,000 clones, around 7.8% of them seen once, and the ten largest clones take more than 1%. Germline values: CDR1 LGHNA, CDR2 YNFKEQ. Germline trimming cut 3 bases from V and 4 bases from J; bases unmatched to any gene: 9. This CDR3 has 16 amino acids. The entry originates in a study of beta chain features in type 1 diabetes. Study-level information: Healthy donors and patients showed comparable age, gender and cell yields. All samples combined gave fewer than 110 million sorted cells for examination.

Study results and limitations: For type 1 diabetes patients, VDJ junctions showed fewer insertions and more deletions.

Sequencing was performed on central memory CD4+ T cells from blood. The receptor's source is a young woman in good health. The J gene is TRBJ2-7, the V gene TRBV4-2, with 10 bases identical to TRBD1. The DNA for the CDR3 is TGTGCCAGCAGCCACGGAGGACAGGGGGGAGAGTACGAGCAGTACTTC. Its protein product is CASSHGGQGGEYEQYF.